These 9 T cell receptor beta chains originate from one sample sequenced in a study of blood T cell repertoires in COVID-19. Generated by immunoSEQ multiplex PCR, the TCRdb table keeps only in-frame clones and is missing some. The sample records around 300,000 clones, 70% to 90% being singletons. Sequenced sample: peripheral blood. These receptors all come from a woman in her forties or fifties with active or convalescent COVID-19.

This clone was seen more than once but under ten times. The rearrangement uses TRBV15 and TRBJ2-2; D is possibly TRBD2 (5 bases). With 1 base removed from V and 1 base from J, the gap between germline ends came to 13 bases. Germline V lookup: CDR1 LNHNV, CDR2 YYDKDF (reference sequence). This CDR3 region has 17 residues. CDR3 amino acids: CATSRAGVSQNTGELFF. The DNA for the CDR3 is TGTGCCACCAGCAGAGCCGGGGTATCCCAGAACACCGGGGAGCTGTTTTTT.

This clone appeared once. The chain carries TRBV4-1 and TRBJ2-1; 13 bases line up with TRBD2. Germline V lookup: CDR1 MGHRA, CDR2 YSYEKL. V shed 2 bases and J 0 bases; nucleotides not matched to a gene: 10. This CDR3 is built from 20 residues. The CDR3 DNA reads TGCGCCAGCAGCCAATCGACTAGCGGGAGGCCAATCAGCTCCTACAATGAGCAGTTCTTC. Encoded protein: CASSQSTSGRPISSYNEQFF.

The V and J genes are TRBV7-7 and TRBJ2-1, with 9 bases that match TRBD2. The V gene's germline CDR1 is SSHAT and CDR2 FNYEAQ (reference sequence). This CDR3 region has 15 residues. V was pared by 2 bases and J by 7 bases, with 6 bases of the junction left unmatched. Here the CDR3 reads CASSLSTSGRNEQFF. The CDR3 DNA reads TGTGCCAGCAGCTTATCGACTAGCGGCCGAAATGAGCAGTTCTTC.

This clone was seen just once. The chain combines TRBV19 with TRBJ1-2; the D gene is possibly TRBD1 (5 bases). CDR1 is LNHDA and CDR2 is SQIVND in the germline V gene (reference sequence). V lost 4 bases and J 2 bases, leaving 17 bases between the germline ends. The CDR3 runs 16 residues. The CDR3 bases are TGTGCCAGTAGTAACCCACCGGGGGGTAGAAACTATGGCTACACCTTC. Protein sequence: CASSNPPGGRNYGYTF.

V usage is TRBV7-9 and J usage is TRBJ1-2; 8 bases align to TRBD1. CDR3 size: 16 residues. Losses at the gene ends were 5 bases for V and 2 bases for J; bases not matched to a gene: 10. Germline CDR1 reads SEHNR; CDR2 reads FQNEAQ (reference sequence). CDR3 coding DNA: TGTGCCAGCAGCACCAACCGACAGGGGACCAACTATGGCTACACCTTC. Translation: CASSTNRQGTNYGYTF.

The gene calls are TRBV27 and TRBJ2-7; maybe TRBD2 (6 bases). V lost 2 bases to trimming and J lost 0 bases, with 11 bases between them. Germline V gene data show CDR1 as MNHEY and CDR2 as SMNVEV (reference sequence). This CDR3 has 15 amino acids. The CDR3 spells CASSLRLASSYEQYF. For the CDR3, the DNA is TGTGCCAGCAGTTTAAGGCTAGCGAGCTCCTACGAGCAGTACTTC.

The CDR3 spells CATKPGGAFNSPLHF. The CDR3 bases are TGTGCCACCAAACCCGGTGGAGCATTTAATTCACCCCTCCACTTT. The chain joins TRBV2 to TRBJ1-6; D unresolved. Trimming took off 10 bases at V and 6 bases at J, with 19 bases between the two ends. The CDR3 runs to 15 residues. Germline assignment: CDR1 SNHLY and CDR2 FYNNEI.

V and J are TRBV28 and TRBJ1-2; 10 bases fit TRBD1. The V gene's germline CDR1 is MDHEN and CDR2 SYDVKM. The CDR3 extends over 12 amino acids. The CDR3, as DNA: TGTACCTCGACAGGGGGCGGCTATGGCTACACCTTC. It codes for CTSTGGGYGYTF.

The rearrangement links TRBV11-1 to TRBJ2-1; 8 nucleotides match TRBD2. The junction had 5 bases not matched to a gene; V was cut back by 8 bases and J by 5 bases. The CDR3 contains 13 residues. CDR1 and CDR2 from the germline V gene are SGHAT and FQDESV (reference sequence). CDR3: CASGLARNNEQFF. CDR3 sequence (DNA): TGTGCCAGCGGACTAGCCAGGAACAATGAGCAGTTCTTC.